The 8 T cell receptor beta chains listed next were all sequenced from one sample in a study of blood T cell repertoires in COVID-19. This table comes from immunoSEQ multiplex PCR, and its TCRdb copy is limited to in-frame clones, with some not included. The sample lists approximately 210,000 clones; roughly 90% were seen once. Specimen: PBMCs or T cells enriched from blood (not recorded which). The receptors originated from a woman aged 18-30 years who had recovered from COVID-19.

The chain couples TRBV12-5 to TRBJ1-1; D remains ambiguous. The germline V gene encodes CDR1 LGHNT and CDR2 FRNRAP. Trimming shortened V by 1 base and J by 1 base, and 7 bases separated the two germline ends. This CDR3 contains 14 residues. The CDR3 here is CASGLARQNTEAFF. In DNA form, the CDR3 reads TGTGCTAGTGGTTTGGCACGACAGAACACTGAAGCTTTCTTT.

V gene TRBV5-5 combines with J gene TRBJ2-5, with 11 bases matching TRBD2. The CDR3 loop spans 17 amino acids. Germline lookup yields CDR1 SGHKS and CDR2 YYEKEE (reference sequence). V was pared by 0 bases and J by 9 bases, with 13 bases of the junction left unmatched. The CDR3 loop is CASSLVSSGGPLTPQYF. The CDR3 DNA is TGTGCCAGCAGCTTGGTCTCTAGCGGGGGGCCCCTCACGCCCCAGTACTTC. The full variable domain, completed using reference TRBV5-5 and TRBJ2-5, is DAGVTQSPTHLIKTRGQQVTLRCSPISGHKSVSWYQQVLGQGPQFIFQYYEKEERGRGNFPDRFSARQFPNYSSELNVNALLLGDSALYLCASSLVSSGGPLTPQYFGPGTRLLVL.

The rearrangement links TRBV6-5 to TRBJ2-4, with TRBD2 matching 8 bases. The CDR3 runs to 15 residues. V lost 8 bases and J lost 0; bases outside the gene matches: 6. Germline CDR1 reads MNHEY; CDR2 reads SVGAGI. For the CDR3, the DNA is TGTGCCAGCGCCGGGGGGGGACTAGCCAAAAACATTCAGTACTTC. It is translated as CASAGGGLAKNIQYF.

The chain couples TRBV6-5 to TRBJ1-5, with D possibly being TRBD1 (6 bases). This CDR3 is 15 amino acids long. The germline V and J ends were trimmed by 6 bases and 3 bases, with 15 bases remaining between them. Germline CDR1 is MNHEY and CDR2 is SVGAGI. The DNA of the CDR3 is TGTGCCAGCAGGCGAAAGGGGGGGTTCAATCAGCCCCAGCATTTT. Residues: CASRRKGGFNQPQHF.

CDR3 bases: TGCGCCAGCAGCCCGGGGGGGGCCTACAATGAGCAGTTCTTC. Residues: CASSPGGAYNEQFF. The rearrangement links TRBV4-1 to TRBJ2-1; the match to TRBD2 covers 8 bases. Per the germline V gene, CDR1 is MGHRA and CDR2 is YSYEKL. This CDR3 is 14 amino acids long. The V gene end was trimmed by 4 bases and the J gene end by 2 bases; junction bases not matched to a gene: 1.

V usage is TRBV11-2 and J usage is TRBJ2-1; TRBD2 might be the D (6 bases). The CDR3 covers 15 residues. Germline assignment: CDR1 SGHAT and CDR2 FQNNGV. The ends were cut back, 5 bases at V and 1 base at J, with 12 bases in the middle. CDR3 region: CASSPPTRSYNEQFF. CDR3 nucleotide sequence: TGTGCCAGCAGCCCCCCGACTAGGTCCTACAATGAGCAGTTCTTC.

This chain joins TRBV13 and TRBJ2-3; D perhaps matches TRBD1 (8 bases). Germline assignment: CDR1 PRHDT and CDR2 FYEKMQ (reference sequence). Trimming removed 3 bases from V and 9 bases from J, with 13 bases in between. This CDR3 comprises 13 residues. The chain's CDR3 is CASSFGQGGTQYF. The CDR3 nucleotides read TGTGCCAGCAGCTTCGGACAGGGAGGGACGCAGTATTTT. Looking up the rest from reference TRBV13 and TRBJ2-3 gives the full variable domain: AAGVIQSPRHLIKEKRETATLKCYPIPRHDTVYWYQQGPGQDPQFLISFYEKMQSDKGSIPDRFSAQQFSDYHSELNMSSLELGDSALYFCASSFGQGGTQYFGPGTRLTVL.

The chain uses TRBV5-1 and TRBJ2-1; 9 bases fit TRBD1. Germline trimming cut 0 bases from V and 3 bases from J; bases unmatched to any gene: 4. This CDR3 has 16 residues. Germline lookup yields CDR1 SGHRS and CDR2 YFSETQ. CDR3 sequence reads: CASSLVWGQGYNEQFF. The CDR3 DNA follows: TGCGCCAGCAGCTTGGTGTGGGGACAGGGCTACAATGAGCAGTTCTTC.